The next 18 T cell receptor beta chains were all read from a single sample in a study of T cell repertoires in cytomegalovirus infection. TCRdb fed the reads into MiXCR, producing one record per CDR3 protein. The sample holds a few hundred thousand distinct CDR3 sequences; around a sixth are singletons and the top ten take 7.5% to 9.5%. Specimen: PBMCs. The receptors derive from a human donor in good health (CMV status not recorded). Some clones in this sample may be carry-over from other donors' samples.

In this sample, this clonotype turned up a few times. The V gene is TRBV20-1, the J gene TRBJ2-5; D might be TRBD2 (5 bases). Germline lookup yields CDR1 DFQATT and CDR2 SNEGSKA (reference sequence). CDR3 length: 15 amino acids. The V end was cut by 6 bases, the J end by 2 bases, with 19 bases between. CDR3 sequence: CSAPRVDRQQETQYF. The CDR3 coding sequence is TGCAGTGCCCCGCGGGTAGACCGCCAGCAAGAGACCCAGTACTTC.

This clonotype was observed at least ten times. The chain employs TRBV7-2 and TRBJ1-2; 9 bases line up with TRBD1. V shed 3 bases, J shed 7 bases, and the junction held 6 bases outside the gene matches. This CDR3 spans 14 amino acids. Germline assignment: CDR1 SGHTA and CDR2 FQGNSA. CDR3 in DNA: TGTGCCAGCAGCTTCGGGACAGGGTATTCTGGCTACACCTTC. Its protein product is CASSFGTGYSGYTF.

This clonotype was counted between two and nine times. The chain recombines TRBV14 with TRBJ1-2; D might be TRBD1 (5 bases). V was trimmed by 0 bases and J by 7 bases, leaving 18 bases between them. There are 16 residues in the CDR3. The germline CDR1 and CDR2 sequences are SGHDN and FVKESK. The CDR3 sequence: CASSQESRQFHGGYTF. In nucleotides, the CDR3 is TGTGCCAGCAGCCAAGAGTCCCGACAGTTCCACGGTGGCTACACCTTC.

The chain carries TRBV3-1 and TRBJ1-4; the match to TRBD1 covers 8 bases. Germline V lookup: CDR1 LGHDT, CDR2 YNNKEL (reference sequence). Trimming at V came to 4 bases and at J to 1 base, leaving 8 bases not matched to a gene. This CDR3 region has 17 residues. The CDR3 here is CASSRLRGRGTNEKLFF. The CDR3 DNA is TGTGCCAGCAGCCGCCTCAGGGGGCGCGGAACTAATGAAAAACTGTTTTTT.

This chain uses TRBV7-8 with TRBJ2-3; a possible D gene is TRBD1 (6 bases). This CDR3 spans 13 amino acids. Trimming stripped 5 bases from V and 13 bases from J, with 19 bases between. Germline V gene sequence: CDR1 SGHVS, CDR2 FQNEAQ. CDR3 sequence: CASSPPDRRVEYF. The CDR3 nucleotides are TGTGCCAGCAGCCCCCCCGACAGGCGGGTTGAGTATTTT.

This clonotype was seen a handful of times. The chain joins TRBV4-3 to TRBJ2-1, with 9 bases lining up with TRBD2. Germline V gene data show CDR1 as LGHNA and CDR2 as YSLEER. The CDR3 covers 14 residues. After removal of 5 bases from V and 5 bases from J, the junction contained 4 bases not matched to a gene. The CDR3 DNA reads TGCGCCAGCAGCACAAGCGGGAGGCACAATGAGCAGTTCTTC. Encoded protein: CASSTSGRHNEQFF.

The chain has TRBV20-1 and TRBJ2-7, with D tentatively TRBD2 (6 bases). Germline V gives CDR1 DFQATT, CDR2 SNEGSKA (reference sequence). CDR3 length equals 12 residues. Trimming removed 5 bases at V and 4 bases at J, with 12 bases between. The CDR3 here is CSAENGGYEQYF. In DNA, the CDR3 is TGCAGTGCTGAAAATGGAGGGTACGAGCAGTACTTC.

The table lists this clonotype with many counts. V and J are TRBV7-8 and TRBJ1-1; D call uncertain. The germline CDR1 and CDR2 sequences are SGHVS and FQNEAQ. Deletions cut 1 base from V and 4 bases from J, with 10 bases between. The CDR3 loop spans 14 amino acids. CDR3 DNA: TGTGCCAGCAGCTTAGAATTCGGAGGCACTGAAGCTTTCTTT. It is translated as CASSLEFGGTEAFF.

Ten or more counts support this clonotype. The chain joins TRBV11-2 to TRBJ2-5, with D possibly matching TRBD2 (5 bases). Deletions cut 4 bases from V and 2 bases from J, with 14 bases between. There are 15 residues in the CDR3. Looked up from germline, CDR1 is SGHAT and CDR2 is FQNNGV. The DNA of the CDR3 is TGTGCCAGCAGCTCTCGGACTCCCCGACAAGAGACCCAGTACTTC. It encodes CASSSRTPRQETQYF.

This clonotype was seen a handful of times. The V gene is TRBV2, the J gene TRBJ2-3; the D gene is possibly TRBD1 (5 bases). The CDR3 length is 15 residues. The germline V gene encodes CDR1 SNHLY and CDR2 FYNNEI. V lost 3 bases, J lost 2 bases, and 12 bases lay in between. CDR3 loop: CASSDQGLNTDTQYF. CDR3 DNA sequence: TGTGCCAGCAGTGACCAGGGTTTGAACACAGATACGCAGTATTTT.

This clonotype was observed many times. The chain joins TRBV7-2 to TRBJ2-5; D unresolved. CDR3 size: 13 residues. Germline lookup yields CDR1 SGHTA and CDR2 FQGNSA. V was cut by 4 bases and J by 2 bases, with 8 bases left in between. For the CDR3, the DNA is TGTGCCAGCAGCTCAAGGACGCAAGAGACCCAGTACTTC. Translated: CASSSRTQETQYF. Full variable domain (outside the CDR3, taken from reference TRBV7-2 and TRBJ2-5): GAGVSQSPSNKVTEKGKDVELRCDPISGHTALYWYRQSLGQGLEFLIYFQGNSAPDKSGLPSDRFSAERTGGSVSTLTIQRTQQEDSAVYLCASSSRTQETQYFGPGTRLLVL.

This clonotype was observed at least ten times. The V gene is TRBV7-2, the J gene TRBJ2-5; TRBD2 agrees at 8 bases. The V segment lost 5 bases and the J segment 1 base; nucleotides outside the gene matches: 3. The CDR3 contains 14 residues. Germline assignment: CDR1 SGHTA and CDR2 FQGNSA. CDR3 residues: CASSLTSGQETQYF. CDR3 nucleotides: TGTGCCAGCAGCCTAACTAGCGGCCAAGAGACCCAGTACTTC.

This clonotype occurred many times. The chain couples TRBV7-8 to TRBJ1-6; D is unclear. Germline V lookup: CDR1 SGHVS, CDR2 FQNEAQ. This CDR3 is 16 amino acids long. Deletions cut 2 bases from V and 0 bases from J, with 8 bases between. CDR3 DNA: TGTGCCAGCAGCTTACGAGAGAGCTCCTATAATTCACCCCTCCACTTT. The encoded protein is CASSLRESSYNSPLHF.

This clonotype was seen ten or more times. V is TRBV7-2 and J is TRBJ1-1; D not certain. The germline V gene has CDR1 SGHTA and CDR2 FQGNSA. Between the trimmed V and J ends, which lost 8 bases and 6 bases, there was a span of 16 bases. The CDR3 has 13 amino acids. DNA of the CDR3: TGTGCCAGCGCCGAGAGGGTTACGTCTGAAGCTTTCTTT. Encoded protein: CASAERVTSEAFF. Drawing the rest from reference TRBV7-2 and TRBJ1-1, the complete variable domain is GAGVSQSPSNKVTEKGKDVELRCDPISGHTALYWYRQSLGQGLEFLIYFQGNSAPDKSGLPSDRFSAERTGGSVSTLTIQRTQQEDSAVYLCASAERVTSEAFFGQGTRLTVV.

V is TRBV7-9 and J is TRBJ1-2; TRBD1 matches 10 bases. The germline V gene encodes CDR1 SEHNR and CDR2 FQNEAQ (reference sequence). The CDR3 has 17 residues. The J segment lost 8 bases and the V segment lost 1 base, leaving 13 bases of the junction unmatched. Here the CDR3 reads CASSLGLLGDRGFGYTF. The DNA of the CDR3 is TGTGCCAGCAGCTTAGGCTTGCTTGGGGACAGGGGTTTCGGCTACACCTTC.

The chain employs TRBV18 and TRBJ2-6, with a weak D call TRBD1 (6 bases). The CDR3 runs to 17 residues. V was cut by 4 bases and J by 8 bases, with 21 bases left in between. Germline-derived CDR1 and CDR2 are KGHSH and LQKENI. CDR3 DNA sequence: TGTGCCAGCTCACAAGGACAGATCGGCGGGTCGTCCAACGTCCTGACTTTC. This encodes CASSQGQIGGSSNVLTF.

The chain is built from TRBV20-1 and TRBJ2-5, with TRBD1 as a possible D gene (6 bases). This CDR3 spans 12 amino acids. Germline CDR1 and CDR2: DFQATT and SNEGSKA (reference sequence). The V end lost 5 bases, the J end lost 4 bases, and 11 bases lay between the germline ends. Here the CDR3 DNA reads TGCAGTGCTGGGCAGGGGAGAGAGACCCAGTACTTC. Protein product: CSAGQGRETQYF.

The rearrangement links TRBV18 to TRBJ2-1, with D hard to call. Between the trimmed V and J ends, which lost 0 bases and 7 bases, there was a span of 10 bases. The CDR3 runs 14 residues. Per the germline V gene, CDR1 is KGHSH and CDR2 is LQKENI. The CDR3 DNA sequence: TGTGCCAGCTCACCACCGATGAGAAGAAATGAGCAGTTCTTC. Translated: CASSPPMRRNEQFF. Looking up the rest from reference TRBV18 and TRBJ2-1 gives the full variable domain: NAGVMQNPRHLVRRRGQEARLRCSPMKGHSHVYWYRQLPEEGLKFMVYLQKENIIDESGMPKERFSAEFPKEGPSILRIQQVVRGDSAAYFCASSPPMRRNEQFFGPGTRLTVL.